This T cell receptor (beta chain) was sequenced in a study of cytomegalovirus exposure and HLA in healthy donors. Turning to the study itself: There were 90 million to 130 million unique TCR beta sequences, drawn from approximately 180 million T cells, in an earlier analysis. General study points: Some highly shared sequence variants likely arose as a pipeline artifact. Earlier analysis yielded a pattern in which most TCR beta V segments were productive about 87% or about 30% of the time.

There are a few counts of this clone. What it binds is not known. CDR1 is SEHNR, CDR2 FQNEAQ, per germline (reference sequence). This CDR3 is 14 amino acids long. The V end was cut by 8 bases, the J end by 2 bases, with 14 bases between. The PCR was carried out with 60 Vbeta primers and 13 Jbeta primers. Here immunoSEQ multiplex PCR was the method, and the copy in TCRdb shows in-frame clones only, minus some. This sample has roughly 180,000 clones, with roughly 74% found just once. V is TRBV7-9 and J is TRBJ2-3, with D perhaps matching TRBD2 (6 bases). The sample consisted of PBMCs. The clonotype originates from a young woman in good health and CMV-seropositive. The CDR3 DNA reads TGTGCCAGCTGTCGGGCGGGGATCACAGATACGCAGTATTTT. Amino acids: CASCRAGITDTQYF.